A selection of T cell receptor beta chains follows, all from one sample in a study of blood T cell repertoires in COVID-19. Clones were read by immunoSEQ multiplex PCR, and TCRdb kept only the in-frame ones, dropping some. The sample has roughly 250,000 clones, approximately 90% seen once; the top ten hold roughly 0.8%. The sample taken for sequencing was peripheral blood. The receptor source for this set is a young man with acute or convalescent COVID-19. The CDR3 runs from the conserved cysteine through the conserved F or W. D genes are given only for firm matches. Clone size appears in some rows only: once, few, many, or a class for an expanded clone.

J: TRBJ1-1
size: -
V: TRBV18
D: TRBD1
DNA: TGTGCCAGCTCACCGGGACAGGTGAACACTGAAGCTTTCTTT
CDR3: CASSPGQVNTEAFF

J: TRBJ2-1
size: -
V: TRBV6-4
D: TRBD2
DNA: TGTGCCAGCAGTGTCATAGCGGGGGTATACAATGAGCAGTTCTTC
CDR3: CASSVIAGVYNEQFF

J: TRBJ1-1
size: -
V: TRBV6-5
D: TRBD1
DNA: TGTGCCAGCAGAACCGGGACAGTGGGCACTGAAGCTTTCTTT
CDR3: CASRTGTVGTEAFF

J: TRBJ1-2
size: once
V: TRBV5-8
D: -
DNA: TGTGCCAGCAGCTTGGTCGGGGGGTACGCTGGCTACACCTTC
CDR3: CASSLVGGYAGYTF

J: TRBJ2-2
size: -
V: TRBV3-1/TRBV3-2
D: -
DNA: TGTGCCAGCAGCCAGTGGGGGGAGGACGGGGAGCTGTTTTTT
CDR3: CASSQWGEDGELFF

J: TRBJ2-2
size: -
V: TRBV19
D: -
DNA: TGTGCCAGTATGGGGACTCTGAACACCGGGGAGCTGTTTTTT
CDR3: CASMGTLNTGELFF

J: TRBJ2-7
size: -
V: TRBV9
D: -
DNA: TGTGCCAGCAGTAGTAGTGGGAGCTACGAGCAGTACTTC
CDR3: CASSSSGSYEQYF

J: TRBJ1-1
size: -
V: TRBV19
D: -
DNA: TGTGCCAGTAGTAGCAGGGGCACTGAAGCTTTCTTT
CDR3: CASSSRGTEAFF

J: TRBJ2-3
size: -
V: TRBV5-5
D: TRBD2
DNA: TGTGCCAGCAGCTTGGACACTAGCGGGGGTGATACGCAGTATTTT
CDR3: CASSLDTSGGDTQYF

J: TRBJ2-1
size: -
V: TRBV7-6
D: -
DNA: TGTGCCAGCAGCTTGTTGGCTAGCGTTGGTGAGCAGTTCTTC
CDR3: CASSLLASVGEQFF

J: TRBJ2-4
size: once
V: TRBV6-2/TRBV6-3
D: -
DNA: TGTGCCAGCAGTTCCACACAGGGACGAGCCAAAAACATTCAGTACTTC
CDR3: CASSSTQGRAKNIQYF

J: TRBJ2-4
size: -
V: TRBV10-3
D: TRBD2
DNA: TGTGCCATCAGTGAGTCGACTAGCGGGGAGGACAAAAACATTCAGTACTTC
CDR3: CAISESTSGEDKNIQYF

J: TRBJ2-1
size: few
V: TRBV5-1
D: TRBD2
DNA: TGCGCCAGCACCCTAGCGGGTTACAATGAGCAGTTCTTC
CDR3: CASTLAGYNEQFF

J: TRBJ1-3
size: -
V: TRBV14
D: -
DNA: TGTGCCAGCAGCCACCCGGGACTAAACTCTGGAAACACCATATATTTT
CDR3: CASSHPGLNSGNTIYF

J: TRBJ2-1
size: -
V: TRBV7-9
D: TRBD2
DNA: TGTGCCAGCAGCTCACCAGCGGGGGGGCAGGGGAATGAGCAGTTCTTC
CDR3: CASSSPAGGQGNEQFF

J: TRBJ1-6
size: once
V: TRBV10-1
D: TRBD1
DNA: TGCGCCAGCAGCACAGGGGCCTGGAATTCACCCCTCCACTTT
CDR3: CASSTGAWNSPLHF

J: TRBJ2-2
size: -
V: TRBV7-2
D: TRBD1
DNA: TGTGCCAGCAGCTTTTACAGGGGCACCGGGGAGCTGTTTTTT
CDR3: CASSFYRGTGELFF

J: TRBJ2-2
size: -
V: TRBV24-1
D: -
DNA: TGTGCCACCAGTGATTACAGGGCCACCGGGGAGCTGTTTTTT
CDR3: CATSDYRATGELFF

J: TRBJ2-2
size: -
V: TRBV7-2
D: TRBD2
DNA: TGTGCCAGCAGCTTAGCGCGTACTAGCGGGCTCACCGGGGAGCTGTTTTTT
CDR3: CASSLARTSGLTGELFF

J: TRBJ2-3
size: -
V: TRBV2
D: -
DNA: TGTGCCAGCAGGGCATACGGGGGGCGGGGCACAGATACGCAGTATTTT
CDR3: CASRAYGGRGTDTQYF

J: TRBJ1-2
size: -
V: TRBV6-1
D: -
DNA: TGTGCCAGCAGTGAAAGGGGGACACCTAATGGCTACACCTTC
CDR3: CASSERGTPNGYTF

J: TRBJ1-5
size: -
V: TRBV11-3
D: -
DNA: TGTGCCAGCAGTCAAAGGGCAGGGGTTTTTCAGCCCCAGCATTTT
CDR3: CASSQRAGVFQPQHF

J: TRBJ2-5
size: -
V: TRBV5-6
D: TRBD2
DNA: TGTGCCAGCAGCGGAATAGCGGGAGCCTGGGAGACCCAGTACTTC
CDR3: CASSGIAGAWETQYF

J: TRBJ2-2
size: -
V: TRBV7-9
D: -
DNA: TGTGCCAGCAGCTTCCTGTCAGGGGGGCTCGGGGAGCTGTTTTTT
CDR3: CASSFLSGGLGELFF

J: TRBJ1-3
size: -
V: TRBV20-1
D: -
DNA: TGCAGTGCTAGTCGCACGGGGGGGAAAAACACCATATATTTT
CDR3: CSASRTGGKNTIYF

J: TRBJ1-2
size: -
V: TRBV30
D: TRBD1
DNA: TGTGCCTGGAGGAACAGGGGGCAGCGGAACTATGGCTACACCTTC
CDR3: CAWRNRGQRNYGYTF

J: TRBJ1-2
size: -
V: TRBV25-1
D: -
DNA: TGTGCCAGCAGTGAGGGGGGGCTCTATGGCTACACCTTC
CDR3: CASSEGGLYGYTF

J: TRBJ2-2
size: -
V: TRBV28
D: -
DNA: TGTGCCAGCAGCAGGATAAACACCGGGGAGCTGTTTTTT
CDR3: CASSRINTGELFF

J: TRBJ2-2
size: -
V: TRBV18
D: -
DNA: TGTGCCAGCTCACCAGGGACGGGGGACGCCGGGGAGCTGTTTTTT
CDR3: CASSPGTGDAGELFF

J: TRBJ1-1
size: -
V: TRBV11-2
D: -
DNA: TGTGCCAGCAGCTTAGAACCAGGGCTGAACACTGAAGCTTTCTTT
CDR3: CASSLEPGLNTEAFF

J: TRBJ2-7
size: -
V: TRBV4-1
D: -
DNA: TGCGCCAGCAGCCAAGTCGAGAGGCACGAGCAGTACTTC
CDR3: CASSQVERHEQYF

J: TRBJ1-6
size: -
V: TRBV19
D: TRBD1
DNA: TGTGCCACCCGGGACAGGGATTTTTCACCCCTCCACTTT
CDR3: CATRDRDFSPLHF

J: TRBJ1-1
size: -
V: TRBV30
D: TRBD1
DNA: TGTGCCTGGTCGACAGGGACGAACACTGAAGCTTTCTTT
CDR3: CAWSTGTNTEAFF

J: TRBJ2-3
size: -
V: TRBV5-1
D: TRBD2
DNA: TGCGCCAGCAGCTTGGTTAGCGGGAAAGTAACAGATACGCAGTATTTT
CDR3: CASSLVSGKVTDTQYF

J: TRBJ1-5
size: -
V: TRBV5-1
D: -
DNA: TGCGCCAGCAGCTTCCTCGACAGCAGCAATCAGCCCCAGCATTTT
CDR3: CASSFLDSSNQPQHF

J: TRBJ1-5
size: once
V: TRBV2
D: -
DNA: TGTGCCAGCAGTCATGTCGACGGAGGCAATCAGCCCCAGCATTTT
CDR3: CASSHVDGGNQPQHF

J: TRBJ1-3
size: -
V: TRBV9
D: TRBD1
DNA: TGTGCCAGCAGCGCCGCAGGGGGCTGGGACACCATATATTTT
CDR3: CASSAAGGWDTIYF

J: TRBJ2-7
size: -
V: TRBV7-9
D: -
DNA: TGTGCCAGCAGGTCCTCCTCCTACGAGCAGTACTTC
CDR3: CASRSSSYEQYF

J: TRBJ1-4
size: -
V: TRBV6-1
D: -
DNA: TGTGCCAGCAGTGACCGACAGACTGAAAAACTGTTTTTT
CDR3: CASSDRQTEKLFF

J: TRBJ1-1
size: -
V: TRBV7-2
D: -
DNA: TGTGCCAGCAGCTTAGCGGCGTCCAGGGATGAAGCTTTCTTT
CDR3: CASSLAASRDEAFF

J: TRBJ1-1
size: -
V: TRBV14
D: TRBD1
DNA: TGTGCCAGCAGCCAAGATAATCTAAAACCGGGACAGAAGTTGAACACTGAAGCTTTCTTT
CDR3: CASSQDNLKPGQKLNTEAFF

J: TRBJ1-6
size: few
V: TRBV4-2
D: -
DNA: TGTGCCAGCAGCCAAGATCTGCAGGGTTATAATTCACCCCTCCACTTT
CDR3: CASSQDLQGYNSPLHF

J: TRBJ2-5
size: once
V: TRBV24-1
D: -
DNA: TGTGCCACCAGTGTCGGAGGGTCGGGAGAAGAGACCCAGTACTTC
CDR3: CATSVGGSGEETQYF

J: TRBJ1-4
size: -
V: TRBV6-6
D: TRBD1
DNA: TGTGCCAGCAGGGGGACAGGGGCGTTAACTAATGAAAAACTGTTTTTT
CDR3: CASRGTGALTNEKLFF

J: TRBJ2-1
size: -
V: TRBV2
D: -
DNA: TGTGCCAGCTCGAGGAGGGTCCAAAGGGATGAGCAGTTCTTC
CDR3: CASSRRVQRDEQFF

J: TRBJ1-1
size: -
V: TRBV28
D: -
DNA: TGTGCCAGCAGTTTGGCCCCAGAAGAAGCTTTCTTT
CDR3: CASSLAPEEAFF

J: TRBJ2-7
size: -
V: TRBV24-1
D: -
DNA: TGTGCCACCAGTGATTCAGGGGACAAAGCCTACGAGCAGTACTTC
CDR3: CATSDSGDKAYEQYF

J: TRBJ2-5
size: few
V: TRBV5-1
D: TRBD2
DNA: TGCGCCAGCAGCTTGACTAGCGGGGGACCTACAGGGGGAGAGACCCAGTACTTC
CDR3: CASSLTSGGPTGGETQYF

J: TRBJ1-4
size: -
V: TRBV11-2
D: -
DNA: TGTGCCAGCAGCACCTCCGGGACTGTAGGGGAAAAACTGTTTTTT
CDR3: CASSTSGTVGEKLFF